The 30 T cell receptor beta chains in this list originate from one sample, sequenced in a study of blood T cells in healthy people across ages. The second PCR ran roughly 6 to 11 cycles with a sample-barcoded 5' primer and J-beta primers. TCRdb redid the calling of the 5' RACE reads with MiXCR, one entry per CDR3 protein. The table records some 900,000 distinct CDR3 sequences, 25% to 35% of them present only once. Material: blood. The receptors shown here come from an elderly woman in good health.

About this clonotype: A much bigger clone sits one base away, suggesting this may be a read error. V and J are TRBV20-1 and TRBJ2-7, with TRBD1 matching 10 bases. With 3 bases clipped from V and 7 bases from J, the junction kept 12 bases outside the gene matches. CDR1 and CDR2 (germline): DFQATT, SNEGSKA (reference sequence). CDR3 length: 15 residues. CDR3: CSASADRGPRGEQYF. The CDR3 bases are TGCAGTGCTAGCGCAGACAGGGGGCCCCGGGGTGAGCAGTACTTC.

The V and J genes are TRBV5-4 and TRBJ1-1; perhaps TRBD1 as D (6 bases). The CDR3 is 16 residues long. V dropped 4 bases and J dropped 0 bases, with 16 bases sitting between them. CDR1 SGHNT and CDR2 YYREEE come from the germline V gene (reference sequence). The DNA for the CDR3 is TGTGCCAGCAGCAGTCCGGGACACTCCTTGAACACTGAAGCTTTCTTT. Translation gives CASSSPGHSLNTEAFF.

This clonotype was seen many times. The chain couples TRBV20-1 to TRBJ2-5, with 9 bases matching TRBD1. Germline CDR1 DFQATT, CDR2 SNEGSKA (reference sequence). J was trimmed by 3 bases and V by 5 bases; bases with no gene match: 4. The CDR3 runs to 13 residues. This CDR3 reads CSAQGQGKETQYF. CDR3 sequence (DNA): TGCAGTGCTCAGGGACAGGGCAAAGAGACCCAGTACTTC.

This clonotype was seen many times. The chain carries TRBV20-1 and TRBJ2-1; TRBD2 might be the D (7 bases). Germline values: CDR1 DFQATT, CDR2 SNEGSKA (reference sequence). V lost 3 bases and J lost 7, with 22 bases in between. This CDR3 is built from 16 residues. CDR3 bases: TGCAGTGCTAGGTCTGGAGGGGGGGGAAGCAGGAATGAGCAGTTCTTC. As protein: CSARSGGGGSRNEQFF.

On this clonotype: Since a much larger clone is just one base distant, this may be a read error. The J gene is TRBJ2-1, the V gene TRBV7-8; 10 bases map to TRBD1. This CDR3 comprises 18 residues. Germline V gene data show CDR1 as SGHVS and CDR2 as FQNEAQ. In nucleotides, the CDR3 is TGTGCCGGCAGTCCCCCTCTCCGGGACAGGGGATACTACAATGAGCAGTTCTTC. This translates into CAGSPPLRDRGYYNEQFF. Using reference TRBV7-8 and TRBJ2-1 for the parts outside the CDR3, the full variable domain is GAGVSQSPRYKVAKRGQDVALRCDPISGHVSLFWYQQALGQGPEFLTYFQNEAQLDKSGLPSDRFFAERPEGSVSTLKIQRTQQEDSAVYLCAGSPPLRDRGYYNEQFFGPGTRLTVL.

As to this clonotype: A much larger clone lies one base from this, so it may be a read error. The chain employs TRBV18 and TRBJ1-2; D perhaps matches TRBD1 (6 bases). The germline V gene has CDR1 KGHSH and CDR2 LQKENI. The CDR3 has 14 residues. The CDR3 loop reads CASSPSPGDYGHTF. The CDR3 nucleotides read TGTGCCAGCTCACCTTCTCCAGGGGACTATGGCCACACCTTC.

This clonotype was counted at least ten times. The rearrangement links TRBV6-5 to TRBJ2-1; D not certain. The CDR3 is 14 residues long. V was shortened by 5 bases and J by 7 bases, with 15 bases between the two germline ends. Germline CDR1 and CDR2: MNHEY and SVGAGI. In DNA, the CDR3 is TGTGCCAGCAGTAACCCCCAGGCTATGAATGAGCAGTTCTTC. Amino acids: CASSNPQAMNEQFF.

The chain recombines TRBV28 with TRBJ1-5; the D is unclear. Deletions cut 1 base from V and 6 bases from J, with 10 bases between. The CDR3 is 14 amino acids. CDR1 and CDR2 (germline): MDHEN, SYDVKM. CDR3 DNA: TGTGCCAGCAGTTTATCGGCGCTTCGTCAGCCCCAGCATTTT. It yields the protein CASSLSALRQPQHF. Full variable domain (remainder filled in from reference TRBV28 and TRBJ1-5): DVKVTQSSRYLVKRTGEKVFLECVQDMDHENMFWYRQDPGLGLRLIYFSYDVKMKEKGDIPEGYSVSREKKERFSLILESASTNQTSMYLCASSLSALRQPQHFGDGTRLSIL.

This clonotype appeared a single time. It is likely a read error, because the conserved phenylalanine at the end of the CDR3 is missing. V usage is TRBV12-3 or TRBV12-4 and J usage is TRBJ2-3, with TRBD1 identical over 7 bases. The CDR3 sequence is 17 residues long. CDR3 DNA sequence: TGCGCCAGCAGTTTCATCAAGGGGGCGCTTAGCACAGATACGCAGTATTCT. It yields the protein CASSFIKGALSTDTQYS.

This clonotype has ten or more counts. The rearrangement joins TRBV10-2 to TRBJ2-2; D might be TRBD1 or TRBD2, each matching 5 bases. This CDR3 has 15 amino acids. CDR1 is WSHSY and CDR2 is SAAADI in the germline V gene. Trimming shortened V by 5 bases and J by 0 bases, and 10 bases separated the two germline ends. CDR3 region: CASSFGTTNTGELFF. CDR3 in DNA: TGCGCCAGCAGTTTCGGGACGACGAACACCGGGGAGCTGTTTTTT.

The rearrangement links TRBV25-1 to TRBJ2-7; D is perhaps TRBD1 or TRBD2 (6 bases each). Germline lookup yields CDR1 MGHDK and CDR2 SYGVNS. V was shortened by 8 bases and J by 7 bases, with 24 bases between the two germline ends. The CDR3 is 15 amino acids. In nucleotides, the CDR3 is TGTGCCAGCCAACGGAGGAGGGACACCGGTAGGGAGCAGTACTTC. Protein sequence: CASQRRRDTGREQYF.

With regard to this clonotype: A read error may be the cause here, since a much bigger clone is one base away. The chain combines TRBV20-1 with TRBJ2-3; maybe TRBD1 (5 bases). The CDR3 totals 14 residues. CDR1 and CDR2 (germline): DFQATT, SNEGSKA (reference sequence). Written as DNA, the CDR3 is TGCAGTGCTAGACGCCTCCAAGGGGTAGATGCGCAGTATTTT. Its protein is CSARRLQGVDAQYF.

Many counts were recorded for this clonotype. This chain links TRBV27 with TRBJ2-1, with 7 bases lining up with TRBD2. CDR1 and CDR2 (germline): MNHEY, SMNVEV (reference sequence). There are 15 residues in the CDR3. V gave up 6 bases and J gave up 0 bases; unmatched junction bases: 5. Written as DNA, the CDR3 is TGTGCCAGCAGCCCGACGGGGGGCTCCTACAATGAGCAGTTCTTC. It yields the protein CASSPTGGSYNEQFF.

The genes are TRBV7-2 and TRBJ1-5, with D maybe TRBD1 (6 bases). The CDR3 covers 15 residues. Germline CDR1 and CDR2: SGHTA and FQGNSA. Trimming took off 1 base at V and 3 bases at J, with 10 bases between the two ends. In DNA, the CDR3 is TGTGCCAGCAGCTTAGGTGGGACACACAATCAGCCCCAGCATTTT. Translated: CASSLGGTHNQPQHF.

In its sample, this clonotype was seen a few times. The chain is built from TRBV5-1 and TRBJ2-1, with 7 bases matching TRBD2. Germline CDR1 is SGHRS and CDR2 is YFSETQ. This CDR3 contains 13 residues. The V segment lost 5 bases and the J segment 5 bases; nucleotides outside the gene matches: 4. The CDR3 nucleotides are TGCGCCAGCAGTCGACTAGCCCACAATGAGCAGTTCTTC. Translating it yields CASSRLAHNEQFF.

This chain uses TRBV20-1 with TRBJ2-4; 9 nucleotides match TRBD2. With the DNA end fitting TRBJ2-5 better, the J assignment may be wrong. This CDR3 spans 15 amino acids. Looked up from germline, CDR1 is DFQATT and CDR2 is SNEGSKA (reference sequence). The CDR3 nucleotides are TGCAGTGCTAGAAGGCCTAGCGGGGAATTGGAGACCCAGTACTTC. The encoded protein is CSARRPSGELETQYF.

This clonotype has a count of ten or more. The V call is TRBV3-1, the J call TRBJ2-7; D is possibly TRBD2 (6 bases). V was shortened by 5 bases and J by 3 bases, with 8 bases between the two germline ends. The CDR3 runs 12 residues. Per the germline V gene, CDR1 is LGHDT and CDR2 is YNNKEL (reference sequence). CDR3 DNA: TGTGCCAGCAGCGGAGGGTACTACGAGCAGTACTTC. This gives the protein CASSGGYYEQYF.

CDR3 nucleotide sequence: TGTGCCAGCTCACCACGGGGCGTGGGGTCACCCCTCCACTTT. Protein: CASSPRGVGSPLHF. V and J are TRBV18 and TRBJ1-6; D perhaps matches TRBD1 (5 bases). CDR1 and CDR2 from the germline V gene are KGHSH and LQKENI. Trimming cost V 1 base and J 10 bases, with 11 bases left between them. This CDR3 has 14 residues.

This clonotype came up many times. This sequence joins TRBV6-5 and TRBJ1-1; TRBD1 aligns across 7 bases. Germline CDR1 and CDR2: MNHEY and SVGAGI. V lost 2 bases, J lost 4 bases, and 7 bases stayed unmatched. This CDR3 is built from 15 residues. CDR3: CASSYPRGGGTEAFF. The DNA for the CDR3 is TGTGCCAGCAGTTACCCCAGGGGGGGGGGCACTGAAGCTTTCTTT.

This clonotype was seen ten or more times. This CDR3 is CASSEQGQGRYF. For the CDR3, the DNA is TGTGCCAGCAGTGAACAGGGTCAGGGGAGGTACTTC. V is TRBV6-1 and J is TRBJ2-5; D may be TRBD1 (6 bases). The ends were cut back, 2 bases at V and 13 bases at J, with 14 bases in the middle. Looked up from germline, CDR1 is MNHNS and CDR2 is SASEGT. The CDR3 covers 12 residues.

In its sample, this clonotype was seen many times. The gene calls are TRBV20-1 and TRBJ1-2, with a weak D call TRBD1 (5 bases). The V and J ends lost 4 bases and 7 bases respectively, with 10 bases between them. The CDR3 sequence is 11 residues long. The germline V gene encodes CDR1 DFQATT and CDR2 SNEGSKA (reference sequence). The CDR3 DNA is TGCAGTGCTACTGGGGGTTTTGGCTACACCTTC. This encodes CSATGGFGYTF.

As DNA, the CDR3 is TGTGCCAGCAGTTACAGGAGCTCAGGGAACACCGGGGAGCTGTTTTTT. Its protein is CASSYRSSGNTGELFF. The chain is built from TRBV6-2 or TRBV6-3 and TRBJ2-2, with D unresolved. CDR1 and CDR2 (germline): MNHEY, SVGEGT. This CDR3 is built from 16 residues. Deletions cut 2 bases from V and 1 base from J, with 11 bases between.

The V gene is TRBV29-1, the J gene TRBJ1-4; 7 positions agree with TRBD1. The V gene's germline CDR1 is SQVTM and CDR2 ANQGSEA. This CDR3 comprises 13 residues. Trimming took 6 bases from V and 6 from J; bases not matched to a gene: 7. DNA of the CDR3: TGCAGCGTATCGGGACAGAATGATGAAAAACTGTTTTTT. This translates into CSVSGQNDEKLFF.

This clonotype was detected ten times or more. The chain has TRBV6-2 or TRBV6-3 and TRBJ2-7; D is unresolved. Per germline, CDR1 MNHEY and CDR2 SVGEGT. V dropped 7 bases and J dropped 1 base, with 14 bases sitting between them. This CDR3 contains 14 residues. The CDR3 sequence is CASTQGPSSYEQYF. The DNA for the CDR3 is TGTGCCAGCACCCAAGGGCCTTCTTCCTACGAGCAGTACTTC.

This clonotype was recorded only once. This sequence joins TRBV9 and TRBJ1-1; a possible D gene is TRBD1 (5 bases). Trimming cost V 0 bases and J 3 bases, with 12 bases left between them. The CDR3 contains 15 residues. The germline V gene encodes CDR1 SGDLS and CDR2 YYNGEE. CDR3 region: CASSVVGGYDTEAFF. The DNA for the CDR3 is TGTGCCAGCAGCGTAGTGGGGGGGTACGACACTGAAGCTTTCTTT.

Concerning this clonotype: A clone one base away is much larger, so this may be a read error. The genes are TRBV18 and TRBJ2-7; possible D gene TRBD1, 6 bases. This CDR3 has 14 amino acids. The germline gives CDR1 KGHSH, CDR2 LQKENI. The CDR3 region has the DNA TGTCCCAGCTCACCACCAGCAGGGGTCTACGAGCAGTACTTC. It translates to CPSSPPAGVYEQYF.

This clonotype was counted at least ten times. The chain has TRBV18 and TRBJ2-7, with D unresolved. Trimming cost V 4 bases and J 5 bases, with 6 bases left between them. Germline-derived CDR1 and CDR2 are KGHSH and LQKENI. CDR3 length equals 11 residues. The CDR3, as DNA: TGTGCCAGCTCACGGGAAAACGAGCAGTACTTC. Residues: CASSRENEQYF.

Regarding this clonotype: A read error may account for a junction end that differs from germline. This sequence joins TRBV6-5 and TRBJ2-6; weak D call: TRBD2 (7 bases). CDR3 length: 15 residues. In germline, CDR1 is MNHEY, CDR2 SVGAGI. Written as DNA, the CDR3 is TGTGCCAGCAGTATGGGGGGGGCCGGGGCCAACGTCCGGACTTTC. Translation gives CASSMGGAGANVRTF.

The chain has TRBV5-1 and TRBJ2-7; 13 nucleotides line up with TRBD2. The V segment lost 0 bases and the J segment 1 base; nucleotides outside the gene matches: 1. The CDR3 is 16 amino acids. Germline CDR1 and CDR2: SGHRS and YFSETQ. CDR3 bases: TGCGCCAGCAGCTTGGAACTAGCGGGGGGGTCCTACGAGCAGTACTTC. It translates to CASSLELAGGSYEQYF. The whole variable domain, filled in from reference TRBV5-1 and TRBJ2-7, reads KAGVTQTPRYLIKTRGQQVTLSCSPISGHRSVSWYQQTPGQGLQFLFEYFSETQRNKGNFPGRFSGRQFSNSRSEMNVSTLELGDSALYLCASSLELAGGSYEQYFGPGTRLTVT.

This clonotype occurred many times. The CDR3 sequence: CASSLDTPLGLGRFF. DNA of the CDR3: TGTGCCAGCAGCTTGGACACCCCTCTAGGACTTGGTCGGTTCTTC. This rearrangement joins TRBV7-9 to TRBJ2-1, with D perhaps TRBD1 or TRBD2 (5 bases each). The CDR3 has 15 residues. The germline V gene encodes CDR1 SEHNR and CDR2 FQNEAQ (reference sequence). The V end lost 3 bases, the J end lost 15 bases, and 24 bases lay between the germline ends.